These 31 T cell receptor beta chains share one sample of origin, sequenced in a study of HIV-infected children after antiretroviral therapy interruption. Stated treatment: PENTA 11 planned treatment interruption arm or continuous ART arm. RNA-based 3' RACE libraries used unique molecular identifiers. TCRdb re-called the 3' RACE reads with MiXCR, one entry per CDR3 protein. The sample lists over 7,000 distinct CDR3 sequences; around a sixth were seen once. The sequencing here drew on CD45RO+ CD8+ T cells from PBMCs, pooled from several time points, taken from a donor given antiretroviral therapy, either interrupted or continuous. Subset: memory CD8+ CD45RO+ CD45RA- T cells. Source of these receptors: a pool of human donors with HIV.

This clonotype showed up many times. The CDR3 coding sequence is TGTGCCAGCACCTTCGGACAGGGGACGGACATTCAGTACTTC. It specifies CASTFGQGTDIQYF. The genes are TRBV12-3 or TRBV12-4 and TRBJ2-4; 9 nucleotides align to TRBD1. V shed 7 bases, J shed 8 bases, and the junction held 9 bases outside the gene matches. The length of the CDR3 is 14 residues.

In this sample, this clonotype turned up many times. The CDR3 region is CASSFIWGGNSPLHF. DNA of the CDR3: TGTGCCAGCAGCTTTATATGGGGAGGCAATTCACCCCTCCACTTT. J is TRBJ1-6 and V is TRBV7-2; the D is unclear. From germline, CDR1 is SGHTA and CDR2 FQGNSA. The CDR3 runs to 15 residues. Trimming cost V 3 bases and J 7 bases, with 13 bases left between them.

Ten or more counts support this clonotype. The chain uses TRBV7-3 and TRBJ2-1; 9 bases line up with TRBD2. With 4 bases clipped from V and 1 base from J, the junction kept 8 bases outside the gene matches. The germline V gene has CDR1 SGHTA and CDR2 FQGTGA. The CDR3 has 17 residues. The CDR3 bases are TGTGCCAGCAGCTCACTCTCCCTAGCGGGATCCTACAATGAGCAGTTCTTC. Residues: CASSSLSLAGSYNEQFF.

The sample holds a few counts of this clonotype. The chain has TRBV6-2 or TRBV6-3 and TRBJ1-5, with 7 bases fitting TRBD1. Germline values: CDR1 MNHEY, CDR2 SVGEGT. The length of the CDR3 is 16 residues. V gave up 1 base and J gave up 6 bases; unmatched junction bases: 9. The CDR3 nucleotides are TGTGCCAGCAGTTACTATCTTCCAGGGGGGCCTCAGCCCCAGCATTTT. It specifies CASSYYLPGGPQPQHF.

This clonotype was counted many times. The V call is TRBV7-9, the J call TRBJ1-1; no definite D call. There are 13 residues in the CDR3. Germline CDR1 and CDR2: SEHNR and FQNEAQ (reference sequence). V lost 5 bases to trimming and J lost 0 bases, with 7 bases between them. Here the CDR3 reads CASSPNMNTEAFF. The CDR3 DNA reads TGTGCCAGCAGCCCGAACATGAACACTGAAGCTTTCTTT.

This clonotype counts as medium-sized. This rearrangement joins TRBV28 to TRBJ1-6, with D perhaps TRBD1 (5 bases). This CDR3 is 12 amino acids long. V was pared by 5 bases and J by 8 bases, with 7 bases between. The germline V gene has CDR1 MDHEN and CDR2 SYDVKM. The CDR3 DNA reads TGTGCCAGCAGTGCCAGGGATTCACCCCTCCACTTT. Its protein product is CASSARDSPLHF.

This clonotype was seen ten or more times. The rearrangement links TRBV29-1 to TRBJ1-2, with 7 positions matching TRBD1. Germline CDR1 is SQVTM and CDR2 is ANQGSEA. The V and J ends lost 5 bases and 4 bases, in that order; junction bases with no gene match: 4. CDR3 size: 12 residues. The CDR3 sequence: CSVWDRSYGYTF. The CDR3 coding sequence is TGCAGCGTTTGGGACAGATCCTATGGCTACACCTTC.

This clonotype was observed many times. V is TRBV5-1 and J is TRBJ2-2, with D maybe TRBD1 (6 bases). Trimming shortened V by 5 bases and J by 6 bases, and 23 bases separated the two germline ends. The CDR3 contains 17 residues. In germline, CDR1 is SGHRS, CDR2 YFSETQ. The CDR3 protein is CASRPPGHEKGAGELFF. In DNA, the CDR3 is TGCGCCAGCAGGCCCCCGGGACACGAGAAGGGCGCCGGGGAGCTGTTTTTT. Complete variable domain (other parts from reference TRBV5-1 and TRBJ2-2): KAGVTQTPRYLIKTRGQQVTLSCSPISGHRSVSWYQQTPGQGLQFLFEYFSETQRNKGNFPGRFSGRQFSNSRSEMNVSTLELGDSALYLCASRPPGHEKGAGELFFGEGSRLTVL.

This clonotype was detected a few times. With a much larger clone just one base away, this may be a read error. The chain couples TRBV23-1 to TRBJ2-3; TRBD1 might be the D (6 bases). TRBV23-1 counts as an open reading frame of uncertain function. The CDR3 spans 18 residues. Trimming took 1 base from V and 10 from J, leaving 27 bases between them. CDR3 residues: CASSQFRIDGDMTPPQYF. DNA for the CDR3: TGCGCCAGCAGTCAATTCAGAATTGATGGGGACATGACCCCACCGCAGTATTTT.

The V call is TRBV11-1, the J call TRBJ2-7, with D possibly TRBD2 on 6 matching bases. The CDR3 length is 12 residues. CDR1 SGHAT and CDR2 FQDESV come from the germline V gene (reference sequence). V shed 5 bases and J shed 8 bases, with 13 bases lying between them. The CDR3 nucleotides read TGTGCCAGCAGCGGGACGGGGGTCAAGCAGTACTTC. It specifies CASSGTGVKQYF.

J is TRBJ2-5 and V is TRBV6-5; TRBD2 might be the D (6 bases). Looked up from germline, CDR1 is MNHEY and CDR2 is SVGAGI. V lost 0 bases and J lost 5, with 13 bases in between. This CDR3 has 15 residues. CDR3 bases: TGTGCCAGCAGTTACTCCGGGACTCCCCGGGAGACCCAGTACTTC. It specifies CASSYSGTPRETQYF.

This clonotype was recorded many times. The rearrangement links TRBV5-6 to TRBJ1-2; D ambiguous. Germline V gene data show CDR1 as SGHDT and CDR2 as YYEEEE. The CDR3 loop spans 14 amino acids. V lost 2 bases and J 6 bases, leaving 14 bases between the germline ends. The CDR3 protein is CASSFPTEFNGYTF. As DNA, the CDR3 is TGTGCCAGCAGCTTCCCTACGGAGTTTAATGGCTACACCTTC.

The V call is TRBV4-1, the J call TRBJ1-6; TRBD1 is a possible D gene (5 bases). This CDR3 contains 16 residues. In germline, CDR1 is MGHRA, CDR2 YSYEKL. With 0 bases removed from V and 7 bases from J, the gap between germline ends came to 13 bases. CDR3 in amino acids: CASSQDSGTGNSPLHF. CDR3 sequence (DNA): TGCGCCAGCAGCCAAGACTCCGGGACGGGGAATTCACCCCTCCACTTT.

This clonotype came up many times. The rearrangement links TRBV20-1 to TRBJ2-3; TRBD1 might be the D (5 bases). This CDR3 contains 14 residues. The V gene's germline CDR1 is DFQATT and CDR2 SNEGSKA (reference sequence). The V end lost 1 base, the J end lost 4 bases, and 12 bases lay between the germline ends. This CDR3 is CSARGQGIADTQYF. The CDR3 DNA reads as TGCAGTGCTAGAGGGCAGGGCATAGCAGATACGCAGTATTTT.

The sample holds many counts of this clonotype. This chain joins TRBV6-1 and TRBJ1-2; D is ambiguous. Germline V gene lookup returns CDR1 MNHNS and CDR2 SASEGT. The CDR3 length is 13 residues. V was pared by 1 base and J by 3 bases, with 6 bases between. The CDR3 DNA reads as TGTGCCAGCAGTGAAGACGGGCACTATGGCTACACCTTC. This sequence encodes CASSEDGHYGYTF.

This clonotype is a singleton in its sample. The rearrangement joins TRBV12-3 or TRBV12-4 to TRBJ1-6; a possible D gene is TRBD1 (5 bases). The V end was cut by 5 bases, the J end by 3 bases, with 11 bases between. This CDR3 has 15 residues. CDR3 amino acids: CASSPGHHYNSPLHF. CDR3 coding DNA: TGTGCCAGCAGTCCCGGACACCACTATAATTCACCCCTCCACTTT.

This clonotype was counted many times. The rearrangement joins TRBV12-3 or TRBV12-4 to TRBJ1-1; no definite D call. There are 16 residues in the CDR3. V was trimmed by 3 bases and J by 7 bases, leaving 21 bases between them. CDR3 residues: CASSLALTDKRGEAFF. The CDR3, as DNA: TGTGCCAGCAGTTTGGCCCTCACCGATAAACGGGGTGAAGCTTTCTTT.

The gene calls are TRBV20-1 and TRBJ2-7; no clear D gene. Germline V lookup: CDR1 DFQATT, CDR2 SNEGSKA (reference sequence). With 3 bases removed from V and 3 bases from J, the gap between germline ends came to 9 bases. This CDR3 comprises 12 residues. The CDR3: CSASSPVYEQYF. CDR3 bases: TGCAGTGCTAGCAGTCCCGTCTACGAGCAGTACTTC.

This clonotype was picked up many times. The chain uses TRBV29-1 and TRBJ2-5, with D possibly TRBD1 on 6 matching bases. The CDR3 sequence is 14 residues long. Trimming removed 4 bases at V and 1 base at J, with 13 bases between. The germline CDR1 and CDR2 sequences are SQVTM and ANQGSEA. The CDR3 bases are TGCAGCGTTGGTTGGGGGCCATTCCAAGAGACCCAGTACTTC. It codes for CSVGWGPFQETQYF.

This chain joins TRBV24-1 and TRBJ2-1, with TRBD2 as a possible D gene (6 bases). V was cut by 5 bases and J by 2 bases, with 9 bases left in between. CDR1 is KGHDR and CDR2 is SFDVKD in the germline V gene. The CDR3 covers 14 residues. CDR3 amino acids: CATSGSGTYNEQFF. Here the CDR3 DNA reads TGTGCCACCAGTGGTAGCGGAACCTACAATGAGCAGTTCTTC.

J is TRBJ1-2 and V is TRBV29-1; 7 bases fit TRBD1. Trimming removed 1 base from V and 3 bases from J; junction bases left unmatched: 11. There are 16 residues in the CDR3. Germline CDR1 and CDR2: SQVTM and ANQGSEA. The CDR3 nucleotides are TGCAGCGTTGAAGTGGCGAGAGGGGGCGCTCACTATGGCTACACCTTC. It encodes CSVEVARGGAHYGYTF.

This clonotype showed up many times. The chain uses TRBV20-1 and TRBJ2-3, with 10 bases aligning to TRBD1. This CDR3 is 16 amino acids long. Trimming cost V 7 bases and J 3 bases; bases outside gene matches: 13. Germline V lookup: CDR1 DFQATT, CDR2 SNEGSKA (reference sequence). The CDR3 reads CSVVRTRQGATDTQYF. Written as DNA, the CDR3 is TGCAGTGTAGTCCGGACGAGACAGGGGGCAACAGATACGCAGTATTTT.

In its sample, this clonotype is large. The chain employs TRBV9 and TRBJ2-1, with unresolved D. Between the trimmed V and J ends, which lost 2 bases and 8 bases, there was a span of 14 bases. The germline V gene encodes CDR1 SGDLS and CDR2 YYNGEE. The CDR3 runs to 14 residues. The CDR3: CASSVATPLDEQFF. The CDR3 DNA sequence: TGTGCCAGCAGCGTCGCGACCCCCCTCGATGAGCAGTTCTTC.

This clonotype is deemed medium-sized. This chain uses TRBV5-8 with TRBJ2-1; 9 bases fit TRBD2. There are 16 residues in the CDR3. The V gene end was trimmed by 5 bases and the J gene end by 3 bases; junction bases not matched to a gene: 9. Germline V CDR1 and CDR2: SGHTS, YDEGEE. CDR3 nucleotides: TGTGCCAGCAGACATTTAGCGGGAGCTCTCTACAATGAGCAGTTCTTC. Translating gives CASRHLAGALYNEQFF.

There are many counts of this clonotype. The rearrangement uses TRBV21-1 and TRBJ1-5. TRBV21-1 is described as a pseudogene. The CDR3 runs 15 residues. CDR3 amino acids: CASSKVGTFNQPQHF. For the CDR3, the DNA is TGTGCCAGCAGCAAAGTGGGGACTTTCAATCAGCCCCAGCATTTT.

There are a few counts of this clonotype. The J gene is TRBJ2-7, the V gene TRBV2; D is ambiguous. The V end was cut by 7 bases, the J end by 0 bases, with 16 bases between. Germline V gives CDR1 SNHLY, CDR2 FYNNEI. The CDR3 is 15 amino acids. CDR3 DNA: TGTGCCAGCATTAGGTCCGGTATAAGCTCCTACGAGCAGTACTTC. Translating gives CASIRSGISSYEQYF.

In its sample, this clonotype is large (0.1 to 1%). Written as DNA, the CDR3 is TGTGCCAGCAGTGCCAACCGAGGCGAGCAGTTCTTC. Encoded protein: CASSANRGEQFF. The V gene is TRBV6-5, the J gene TRBJ2-1, with D uncertain. This CDR3 has 12 residues. The germline V gene has CDR1 MNHEY and CDR2 SVGAGI. The V end lost 5 bases, the J end lost 10 bases, and 12 bases lay between the germline ends.

This clonotype was counted at least ten times. This chain uses TRBV2 with TRBJ2-3, with D hard to call. Trimming shortened V by 3 bases and J by 2 bases, and 6 bases separated the two germline ends. Germline V gene lookup returns CDR1 SNHLY and CDR2 FYNNEI. The CDR3 totals 13 residues. The CDR3 region has the DNA TGTGCCAGCAGTGACAGTTACACAGATACGCAGTATTTT. This gives the protein CASSDSYTDTQYF.

J is TRBJ1-1 and V is TRBV21-1; the D segment call TRBD1 is taken from the table without a DNA check. TRBV21-1 is a pseudogene locus. The CDR3 covers 15 residues. The CDR3 reads CASSKYSRGDTEAFF. CDR3 bases: TGTGCCAGCAGCAAATATTCCAGGGGTGACACTGAAGCTTTCTTT.

At least ten counts were recorded for this clonotype. V is TRBV24-1 and J is TRBJ2-1; 13 positions agree with TRBD2. The CDR3 covers 14 residues. The junction had 7 bases not matched to a gene; V was cut back by 12 bases and J by 6 bases. Germline loops: CDR1 KGHDR, CDR2 SFDVKD. Here the CDR3 reads CAAGTSGIGNEQFF. The CDR3 bases are TGTGCCGCCGGGACTAGCGGGATCGGCAATGAGCAGTTCTTC.

This clonotype is medium-sized within its sample. The V call is TRBV12-3 or TRBV12-4, the J call TRBJ1-1, with TRBD1 identical over 8 bases. This CDR3 has 15 amino acids. Trimming removed 6 bases from V and 4 bases from J; junction bases left unmatched: 10. CDR3 in amino acids: CASRGTRGRGTEAFF. The DNA of the CDR3 is TGTGCCAGCAGAGGAACCAGGGGGCGAGGCACTGAAGCTTTCTTT.